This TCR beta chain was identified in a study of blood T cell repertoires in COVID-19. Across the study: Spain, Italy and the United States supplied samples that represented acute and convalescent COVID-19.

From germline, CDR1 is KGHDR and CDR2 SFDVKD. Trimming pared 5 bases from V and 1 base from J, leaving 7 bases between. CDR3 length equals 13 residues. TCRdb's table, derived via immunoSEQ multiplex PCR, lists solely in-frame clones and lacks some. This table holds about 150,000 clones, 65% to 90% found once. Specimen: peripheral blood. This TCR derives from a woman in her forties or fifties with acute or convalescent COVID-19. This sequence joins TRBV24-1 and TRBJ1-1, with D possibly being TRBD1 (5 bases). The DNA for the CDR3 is TGTGCCACCAGTGTGGGGCAGAACACTGAAGCTTTCTTT. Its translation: CATSVGQNTEAFF.